Listed below are T cell receptor beta chains from one sample, sequenced in a study of graft-versus-host responses after intestinal transplantation. Their recognized antigens are unknown. Produced via immunoSEQ multiplex PCR; TCRdb's table is partial and in-frame only. The sample includes around 50,000 clones, 70% to 85% of them seen just once. Specimen: unstimulated CD4+ T cells sorted from spleen or lymph node cells, collected before transplant. The receptors here all came from a human donor who was the organ donor for an intestinal transplant. CDR3s include the opening cysteine and the closing phenylalanine or tryptophan. Fields, in order: V gene, J gene, clone size, D gene, CDR3 protein, CDR3 DNA. A D gene is named only where the DNA matches it firmly. Only some rows state a clone size, as once, few, many or a class for expanded clones.

v_call: TRBV6-1
j_call: TRBJ2-6
clone_size: few
d_call: NA
cdr3_aa: CASSEGLYGANVLTF
cdr3_nt: TGTGCCAGCAGTGAAGGGTTGTACGGGGCCAACGTCCTGACTTTC

v_call: TRBV27
j_call: TRBJ1-2
clone_size: NA
d_call: TRBD1
cdr3_aa: CASSLFAGTANRDYGYTF
cdr3_nt: TGTGCCAGCAGTTTATTCGCCGGGACAGCCAATCGTGACTATGGCTACACCTTC

v_call: TRBV19
j_call: TRBJ1-3
clone_size: NA
d_call: NA
cdr3_aa: CASRVRSGNTIYF
cdr3_nt: TGTGCCAGTAGAGTTCGGTCCGGAAACACCATATATTTT

v_call: TRBV7-9
j_call: TRBJ2-7
clone_size: NA
d_call: NA
cdr3_aa: CASSFTGRGPHEQYF
cdr3_nt: TGTGCCAGCAGCTTCACAGGGAGGGGGCCCCACGAGCAGTACTTC

v_call: TRBV30
j_call: TRBJ2-1
clone_size: NA
d_call: TRBD2
cdr3_aa: CAWSVRGSPSNEQFF
cdr3_nt: TGTGCCTGGAGTGTACGCGGGAGCCCCTCCAATGAGCAGTTCTTC

v_call: TRBV7-2
j_call: TRBJ2-2
clone_size: NA
d_call: NA
cdr3_aa: CASTPGGIGELFF
cdr3_nt: TGTGCCAGCACCCCAGGGGGGATCGGGGAGCTGTTTTTT

v_call: TRBV7-2
j_call: TRBJ2-1
clone_size: NA
d_call: TRBD2
cdr3_aa: CASSDPPLAGGVNEQFF
cdr3_nt: TGTGCCAGCAGCGATCCTCCACTAGCGGGGGGGGTGAATGAGCAGTTCTTC

v_call: TRBV6-6
j_call: TRBJ2-1
clone_size: NA
d_call: NA
cdr3_aa: CASREGFNEQFF
cdr3_nt: TGTGCCAGCAGAGAGGGTTTCAATGAGCAGTTCTTC

v_call: TRBV7-2
j_call: TRBJ2-5
clone_size: NA
d_call: NA
cdr3_aa: CASSPGPAMAGFKQETQYF
cdr3_nt: TGTGCCAGCAGCCCAGGCCCCGCAATGGCAGGCTTTAAACAAGAGACCCAGTACTTC

v_call: TRBV30
j_call: TRBJ2-5
clone_size: NA
d_call: TRBD2
cdr3_aa: CAWSNGGAGETQYF
cdr3_nt: TGTGCCTGGAGTAACGGGGGGGCCGGGGAGACCCAGTACTTC

v_call: TRBV18
j_call: TRBJ1-1
clone_size: NA
d_call: NA
cdr3_aa: CASSPIVGSNTEAFF
cdr3_nt: TGTGCCAGCTCACCGATTGTCGGGTCGAACACTGAAGCTTTCTTT

v_call: TRBV7-2
j_call: TRBJ1-1
clone_size: NA
d_call: NA
cdr3_aa: CASSLLVWGTAEAFF
cdr3_nt: TGTGCCAGCAGCTTACTGGTGTGGGGGACGGCTGAAGCTTTCTTT

v_call: TRBV6-5
j_call: TRBJ1-2
clone_size: NA
d_call: TRBD1
cdr3_aa: CASSKTRQGPYGYTF
cdr3_nt: TGTGCCAGCAGTAAGACTAGACAGGGTCCCTATGGCTACACCTTC

v_call: TRBV19
j_call: TRBJ1-4
clone_size: NA
d_call: NA
cdr3_aa: CASSIRAGPFNEKLFF
cdr3_nt: TGTGCCAGTAGCATTCGAGCAGGGCCCTTTAATGAAAAACTGTTTTTT

v_call: TRBV21-1
j_call: TRBJ1-2
clone_size: NA
d_call: NA
cdr3_aa: CASSKEKLNYGYTF
cdr3_nt: TGTGCCAGCAGCAAAGAGAAGCTTAACTATGGCTACACCTTC

v_call: TRBV6-6
j_call: TRBJ2-6
clone_size: NA
d_call: NA
cdr3_aa: CASRLTSGANVLTF
cdr3_nt: TGTGCCAGCCGCCTCACTTCTGGGGCCAACGTCCTGACTTTC

v_call: TRBV30
j_call: TRBJ1-1
clone_size: few
d_call: NA
cdr3_aa: CAWRRGDSEAFF
cdr3_nt: TGTGCCTGGAGGAGGGGAGACTCAGAAGCTTTCTTT

v_call: TRBV19
j_call: TRBJ2-3
clone_size: NA
d_call: NA
cdr3_aa: CASSIKLAGGTDTQYF
cdr3_nt: TGTGCCAGTAGTATAAAACTAGCCGGGGGCACAGATACGCAGTATTTT

v_call: TRBV9
j_call: TRBJ2-3
clone_size: NA
d_call: NA
cdr3_aa: CASSEEFGGAWPDTQYF
cdr3_nt: TGTGCCAGCAGCGAGGAGTTTGGAGGGGCCTGGCCCGATACGCAGTATTTT

v_call: TRBV5-1
j_call: TRBJ2-1
clone_size: NA
d_call: TRBD2
cdr3_aa: CASRSSGTSGKFF
cdr3_nt: TGCGCCAGCAGATCATCCGGGACTAGCGGGAAGTTCTTC

v_call: TRBV7-9
j_call: TRBJ2-5
clone_size: NA
d_call: NA
cdr3_aa: CASSLVAETQYF
cdr3_nt: TGTGCCAGCAGCTTAGTCGCCGAGACCCAGTACTTC

v_call: TRBV7-2
j_call: TRBJ2-5
clone_size: NA
d_call: NA
cdr3_aa: CASSSHLAMETQYF
cdr3_nt: TGTGCCAGCAGCTCACATCTAGCGATGGAGACCCAGTACTTC

v_call: TRBV7-2
j_call: TRBJ2-3
clone_size: NA
d_call: NA
cdr3_aa: CASSLEGVGDTQYF
cdr3_nt: TGTGCCAGCAGCTTAGAGGGGGTGGGAGATACGCAGTATTTT

v_call: TRBV2
j_call: TRBJ2-5
clone_size: few
d_call: TRBD1
cdr3_aa: CATSKTGGEETQYF
cdr3_nt: TGTGCCACCAGCAAAACAGGGGGCGAAGAGACCCAGTACTTC

v_call: TRBV5-1
j_call: TRBJ1-1
clone_size: NA
d_call: NA
cdr3_aa: CASSSQSLDRRNTEAFF
cdr3_nt: TGCGCCAGCAGCTCCCAAAGTCTAGACAGGAGGAACACTGAAGCTTTCTTT

v_call: TRBV29-1
j_call: TRBJ2-5
clone_size: NA
d_call: NA
cdr3_aa: CSVRVYQETQYF
cdr3_nt: TGCAGCGTGAGGGTATACCAAGAGACCCAGTACTTC

v_call: TRBV10-3
j_call: TRBJ1-2
clone_size: few
d_call: TRBD1
cdr3_aa: CAISEGDRGRGYTF
cdr3_nt: TGTGCCATCAGTGAGGGGGACAGGGGTCGAGGCTACACCTTC

v_call: TRBV11-2
j_call: TRBJ2-2
clone_size: NA
d_call: TRBD2
cdr3_aa: CASSSQWGGNTGELFF
cdr3_nt: TGTGCCAGCAGCTCCCAGTGGGGGGGAAACACCGGGGAGCTGTTTTTT

v_call: TRBV6-5
j_call: TRBJ2-5
clone_size: NA
d_call: NA
cdr3_aa: CASSDWGDTQETQYF
cdr3_nt: TGTGCCAGCAGCGACTGGGGGGATACCCAAGAGACCCAGTACTTC

v_call: TRBV9
j_call: TRBJ1-6
clone_size: NA
d_call: TRBD1
cdr3_aa: CASSAGDRTNSPLHF
cdr3_nt: TGTGCCAGCAGCGCCGGGGACAGGACAAATTCACCCCTCCACTTT

v_call: TRBV18
j_call: TRBJ1-1
clone_size: NA
d_call: NA
cdr3_aa: CASSPQNTEAFF
cdr3_nt: TGTGCCAGCTCACCACAGAACACTGAAGCTTTCTTT

v_call: TRBV4-2
j_call: TRBJ2-2
clone_size: NA
d_call: TRBD2
cdr3_aa: CASSQSGTNTGELFF
cdr3_nt: TGTGCCAGCAGCCAAAGCGGGACGAACACCGGGGAGCTGTTTTTT

v_call: TRBV15
j_call: TRBJ2-2
clone_size: NA
d_call: TRBD1
cdr3_aa: CAAGDRENGELFF
cdr3_nt: TGTGCCGCTGGGGACAGGGAGAACGGGGAGCTGTTTTTT

v_call: TRBV19
j_call: TRBJ2-6
clone_size: NA
d_call: NA
cdr3_aa: CASRSMGTINVLTF
cdr3_nt: TGTGCCAGTAGGTCAATGGGGACAATCAACGTCCTGACTTTC

v_call: TRBV5-1
j_call: TRBJ2-5
clone_size: NA
d_call: NA
cdr3_aa: CASSLSPSQETQYF
cdr3_nt: TGCGCCAGCAGCTTGAGCCCTAGTCAAGAGACCCAGTACTTC

v_call: TRBV7-5
j_call: TRBJ1-3
clone_size: NA
d_call: NA
cdr3_aa: CVRSLPTGGSGNTIYF
cdr3_nt: TGTGTCAGAAGCCTCCCTACAGGGGGCTCTGGAAACACCATATATTTT

v_call: TRBV11-1
j_call: TRBJ1-2
clone_size: NA
d_call: NA
cdr3_aa: CASSLDRQGGGYTF
cdr3_nt: TGTGCCAGCAGCTTAGATCGGCAGGGCGGTGGCTACACCTTC

v_call: TRBV2
j_call: TRBJ1-4
clone_size: NA
d_call: NA
cdr3_aa: CASTVQCLATNEKLFF
cdr3_nt: TGTGCCAGCACCGTACAGTGTCTGGCAACTAATGAAAAACTGTTTTTT

v_call: TRBV11-3
j_call: TRBJ2-1
clone_size: NA
d_call: TRBD2
cdr3_aa: CASSPPTSVSYNEQFF
cdr3_nt: TGTGCCAGCAGCCCTCCAACTAGCGTCTCCTACAATGAGCAGTTCTTC

v_call: TRBV6-5
j_call: TRBJ2-5
clone_size: NA
d_call: NA
cdr3_aa: CAAWARGSQETQYF
cdr3_nt: TGTGCAGCTTGGGCAAGGGGGTCCCAAGAGACCCAGTACTTC

v_call: TRBV9
j_call: TRBJ1-3
clone_size: NA
d_call: NA
cdr3_aa: CASSRLQQSTIYF
cdr3_nt: TGTGCCAGCAGTCGTCTTCAGCAGAGCACCATATATTTT

v_call: TRBV30
j_call: TRBJ2-5
clone_size: NA
d_call: TRBD2
cdr3_aa: CAWSVPSGRGVETQYF
cdr3_nt: TGTGCCTGGAGTGTACCTAGCGGGAGGGGGGTAGAGACCCAGTACTTC

v_call: TRBV19
j_call: TRBJ2-7
clone_size: NA
d_call: NA
cdr3_aa: CASSPTSGTRTYEQYF
cdr3_nt: TGTGCCAGTAGCCCGACCTCCGGGACCAGAACCTACGAGCAGTACTTC

v_call: TRBV6-4
j_call: TRBJ1-6
clone_size: few
d_call: NA
cdr3_aa: CASRATNSYNSPLHF
cdr3_nt: TGTGCCAGCAGAGCGACAAACTCCTATAATTCACCCCTCCACTTT

v_call: TRBV18
j_call: TRBJ1-2
clone_size: NA
d_call: NA
cdr3_aa: CASSPRQEYIYGYTF
cdr3_nt: TGTGCCAGCTCACCCCGACAGGAGTATATATATGGCTACACCTTC

v_call: TRBV6-5
j_call: TRBJ1-5
clone_size: NA
d_call: TRBD1
cdr3_aa: CASSDRGRNQPQHF
cdr3_nt: TGTGCCAGCAGTGACAGGGGGCGCAATCAGCCCCAGCATTTT

v_call: TRBV10-1
j_call: TRBJ2-7
clone_size: NA
d_call: NA
cdr3_aa: CASSVQGGEQYF
cdr3_nt: TGCGCCAGCAGTGTGCAGGGGGGCGAGCAGTACTTC

v_call: TRBV20-1
j_call: TRBJ2-1
clone_size: NA
d_call: NA
cdr3_aa: CSARRNNEQFF
cdr3_nt: TGCAGTGCTAGAAGAAATAATGAGCAGTTCTTC

v_call: TRBV5-1
j_call: TRBJ1-2
clone_size: NA
d_call: NA
cdr3_aa: CASSVGNYGYTF
cdr3_nt: TGCGCCAGCAGTGTCGGGAACTATGGCTACACCTTC

v_call: TRBV5-1
j_call: TRBJ2-3
clone_size: NA
d_call: NA
cdr3_aa: CASSLEGLSDTQYF
cdr3_nt: TGCGCCAGCAGCTTGGAAGGCCTCTCAGATACGCAGTATTTT

v_call: TRBV11-2
j_call: TRBJ1-4
clone_size: NA
d_call: NA
cdr3_aa: CASSLLAGEKLFF
cdr3_nt: TGTGCCAGCAGCTTATTGGCTGGTGAAAAACTGTTTTTT

v_call: TRBV7-6
j_call: TRBJ1-2
clone_size: NA
d_call: NA
cdr3_aa: CASSSLSGHYGYTF
cdr3_nt: TGTGCCAGCAGCTCTCTTTCGGGACACTATGGCTACACCTTC

v_call: TRBV4-3
j_call: TRBJ2-7
clone_size: NA
d_call: TRBD1
cdr3_aa: CASSQDRSGGYEQYF
cdr3_nt: TGCGCCAGCAGCCAAGATCGGTCAGGGGGCTACGAGCAGTACTTC

v_call: TRBV19
j_call: TRBJ1-4
clone_size: NA
d_call: TRBD1
cdr3_aa: CASTGTGGRLANEKLFF
cdr3_nt: TGTGCCAGTACCGGGACAGGGGGCAGGTTGGCTAATGAAAAACTGTTTTTT

v_call: TRBV19
j_call: TRBJ2-5
clone_size: once
d_call: TRBD2
cdr3_aa: CASSIGTSGKETQYF
cdr3_nt: TGTGCCAGTAGTATAGGGACTAGCGGGAAAGAGACCCAGTACTTC